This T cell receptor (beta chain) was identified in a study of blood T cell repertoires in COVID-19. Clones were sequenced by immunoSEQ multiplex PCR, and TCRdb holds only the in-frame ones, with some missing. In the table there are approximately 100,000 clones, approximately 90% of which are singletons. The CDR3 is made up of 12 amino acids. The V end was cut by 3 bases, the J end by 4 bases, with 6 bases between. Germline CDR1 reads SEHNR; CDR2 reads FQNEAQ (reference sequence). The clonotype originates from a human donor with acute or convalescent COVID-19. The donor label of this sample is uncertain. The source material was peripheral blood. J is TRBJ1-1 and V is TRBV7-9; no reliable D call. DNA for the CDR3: TGTGCCAGCAGCTTCGAGGGCACTGAAGCTTTCTTT. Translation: CASSFEGTEAFF.